The clone carrying this TCR beta chain was observed many times. Its antigen is currently unknown. This entry is derived from a study of human T cells and chemical hapten exposure. Study overall: Patch tests delivered 0.01% DPC to the upper back and were evaluated at 6 days.

Each CDR3 protein is one row after TCRdb ran MiXCR on the RACE reads. The data contain tens of thousands of distinct CDR3 sequences, approximately 12% of them singletons. V trimming: 3 bases; J trimming: 6 bases; junction bases outside the gene matches: 6. Germline assignment: CDR1 KGHSH and CDR2 LQKENI. This CDR3 comprises 15 residues. Time point indicated: patch test 1, 2 weeks after DPC sensitization. This sample's treatment: therapeutic diphenylcyclopropenone sensitization with weekly scalp DPC. Extraction yielded total RNA from whole blood (unfractionated). Whole-study results and caveats: With DPC sensitization, TCRs exceeding 1 in 1000 frequency showed no change. Positively correlated with patch test score were the counts of PT1 expanded TCRs.

This chain joins TRBV18 and TRBJ1-4; 8 positions agree with TRBD1. Sequencing used whole blood, obtained in connection with sensitization to the hapten diphenylcyclopropenone (DPC). The TCR originated in a woman aged 55-70 years with alopecia areata. Some clones in this sample may be carry-over from other donors' samples. CDR3 sequence reads: CASSPQLTGDEKLFF. CDR3 DNA sequence: TGTGCCAGCTCACCCCAATTGACAGGGGATGAAAAACTGTTTTTT.